This T cell receptor (beta chain) came from a study of neurological immune-mediated disorders. Time point specified: longitudinal time-point 3. CDR3 size: 13 residues. V was cut by 5 bases and J by 3 bases, with 13 bases left in between. Germline CDR1 SQVTM, CDR2 ANQGSEA. The authors made cDNA by 5'RACE with 10-nucleotide random UMIs. Every sequencing run drew on 15-18 subjects and yielded over 200 million TCR-beta sequences. TCRdb reprocessed the 5' RACE reads via MiXCR and lists one record per CDR3 protein. The top ten clones hold under 2% of a sample with some 55,000 distinct CDR3 sequences, 7% to 9% of them seen once. This clonotype was seen at least ten times.

Sequencing used PBMCs. The TCR comes from a woman in her forties in good health. V is TRBV29-1 and J is TRBJ1-2, with D possibly TRBD1 on 5 matching bases. CDR3 amino acids: CSVRQGFDYGYTF. The CDR3 bases are TGCAGCGTTCGGCAGGGCTTTGACTATGGCTACACCTTC.